This entry describes one T cell receptor (beta chain). These data are taken from a study of early T cells in non-severe SARS-CoV-2 infection. Per the germline V gene, CDR1 is SQVTM and CDR2 is ANQGSEA. J was trimmed by 4 bases and V by 6 bases; bases with no gene match: 8. The CDR3 length is 14 residues. TCRdb fed the 5' RACE reads into MiXCR, producing one record per CDR3 protein. This sample has about 110,000 distinct CDR3 sequences, with around 10% found just once. The TCR sequence derives from an adult who was a healthcare worker with PCR-confirmed SARS-CoV-2 infection or an uninfected control (not recorded which). Sequencing was done on a sample of whole blood. The V call is TRBV29-1, the J call TRBJ2-7; 11 positions match TRBD1. DNA of the CDR3: TGCAGCGTCAACGCCGGGACAGGGGGATACGAGCAGTACTTC. It specifies CSVNAGTGGYEQYF.